The 16 T cell receptor beta chains given below trace back to one sample, sequenced in a study of cytomegalovirus exposure and HLA in healthy donors. The PCR employed 60 Vbeta primers together with 13 Jbeta primers. Measured with immunoSEQ multiplex PCR; TCRdb has only the in-frame clones, and not every one. Among about 120,000 clones listed, approximately 75% were seen once. The sample taken for sequencing was PBMCs. All receptors come from a man aged 40-49 years in good health and CMV-seronegative.

This clone was counted only a few times. V gene TRBV18 combines with J gene TRBJ2-1; D unresolved. The CDR3 extends over 16 amino acids. V gave up 3 bases and J gave up 3 bases, with 15 bases separating them. Per germline, CDR1 KGHSH and CDR2 LQKENI. The chain's CDR3 is CASSPRSYEDYNEQFF. CDR3 bases: TGTGCCAGCTCACCGCGGTCGTACGAGGACTACAATGAGCAGTTCTTC.

The chain recombines TRBV25-1 with TRBJ2-7; 9 bases map to TRBD1. With V trimmed by 3 bases and J by 9 bases, 15 bases remained unmatched. The CDR3 has 16 amino acids. Germline V lookup: CDR1 MGHDK, CDR2 SYGVNS. The CDR3 DNA is TGTGCCAGCAGTGATAGTCTCGGGACAGGGCCTACCGGGCAGTACTTC. The encoded protein is CASSDSLGTGPTGQYF.

This sequence joins TRBV5-4 and TRBJ2-1, with TRBD2 as a possible D gene (6 bases). The CDR3 totals 12 residues. CDR1 is SGHNT, CDR2 YYREEE, per germline (reference sequence). V lost 0 bases and J 10 bases, leaving 8 bases between the germline ends. CDR3 sequence (DNA): TGTGCCAGCAGCTTGGGGACTACCGAGCAGTTCTTC. It encodes CASSLGTTEQFF.

About this clone itself: The sample holds other DNA sequences that translate to the same CDR3. The rearrangement joins TRBV9 to TRBJ1-6; no definite D call. The CDR3 covers 15 residues. Deletions cut 3 bases from V and 7 bases from J, with 14 bases between. Germline lookup yields CDR1 SGDLS and CDR2 YYNGEE. CDR3 sequence reads: CASSAAGRGNSPLHF. CDR3 bases: TGTGCCAGCAGCGCGGCTGGACGGGGAAATTCACCCCTCCACTTT. The full variable domain, in which reference TRBV9 and TRBJ1-6 provide the parts outside the CDR3, is DSGVTQTPKHLITATGQRVTLRCSPRSGDLSVYWYQQSLDQGLQFLIQYYNGEERAKGNILERFSAQQFPDLHSELNLSSLELGDSALYFCASSAAGRGNSPLHFGNGTRLTVT.

The gene calls are TRBV6-6 and TRBJ2-2, with D possibly TRBD2 on 6 matching bases. Looked up from germline, CDR1 is MNHNY and CDR2 is SVGAGI (reference sequence). CDR3 length: 15 residues. The V end lost 11 bases, the J end lost 2 bases, and 18 bases lay between the germline ends. The CDR3: CAAWAGLTNTGELFF. CDR3 in DNA: TGTGCCGCCTGGGCGGGGCTGACAAACACCGGGGAGCTGTTTTTT.

As for this clone: At one end, the junction sequence differs from germline, possibly due to a read error. V usage is TRBV9 and J usage is TRBJ2-4; TRBD1 agrees at 9 bases. CDR3 length: 14 residues. CDR1 and CDR2 from the germline V gene are SGDLS and YYNGEE. CDR3 sequence (DNA): TGTGCCAGCAGCGCCCGGACAGGGGAAAACAGTCAGTACTTC. As protein: CASSARTGENSQYF.

V is TRBV27 and J is TRBJ1-6; 9 nucleotides agree with TRBD1. Germline CDR1 MNHEY, CDR2 SMNVEV (reference sequence). The CDR3 extends over 15 amino acids. J gave up 9 bases and V 6 bases, and 9 bases lay outside the gene matches. In DNA form, the CDR3 reads TGTGCCAGCAGAGGAGGGACAGGGAGGGGTTCACCCCTCCACTTT. This codes for CASRGGTGRGSPLHF.

In this sample, this clone turned up a few times. The chain links TRBV5-6 to TRBJ1-5, with a tentative D call TRBD1 (5 bases). Germline CDR1 SGHDT, CDR2 YYEEEE. The CDR3 has 16 residues. V shed 0 bases and J shed 0 bases, with 10 bases lying between them. The CDR3 nucleotides read TGTGCCAGCAGCTTGGCCTCAGGGCCTAGCAATCAGCCCCAGCATTTT. Amino acid sequence: CASSLASGPSNQPQHF. The variable domain in full, completed from reference TRBV5-6 and TRBJ1-5, reads DAGVTQSPTHLIKTRGQQVTLRCSPKSGHDTVSWYQQALGQGPQFIFQYYEEEERQRGNFPDRFSGHQFPNYSSELNVNALLLGDSALYLCASSLASGPSNQPQHFGDGTRLSIL.

This clone occurred a few times. The chain joins TRBV7-2 to TRBJ1-6; D gene unclear. The CDR3 spans 14 residues. V lost 2 bases, J lost 7 bases, and 9 bases lay in between. Germline CDR1 SGHTA, CDR2 FQGNSA. DNA of the CDR3: TGTGCCAGCAGCTTATTTCGGTTAAATTCACCCCTCCACTTT. As protein: CASSLFRLNSPLHF.

This clone has just one count. The rearrangement uses TRBV5-8 and TRBJ1-2; 7 bases are a match to TRBD1. Germline values: CDR1 SGHTS, CDR2 YDEGEE. Trimming removed 3 bases from V and 0 bases from J; junction bases left unmatched: 5. CDR3 length: 15 amino acids. CDR3: CASSWTGFSNYGYTF. CDR3 coding DNA: TGTGCCAGCAGCTGGACAGGATTCTCTAACTATGGCTACACCTTC. Drawing the rest from reference TRBV5-8 and TRBJ1-2, the complete variable domain is EAGVTQSPTHLIKTRGQQATLRCSPISGHTSVYWYQQALGLGLQFLLWYDEGEERNRGNFPPRFSGRQFPNYSSELNVNALELEDSALYLCASSWTGFSNYGYTFGSGTRLTVV.

The rearrangement links TRBV15 to TRBJ1-5; the match to TRBD1 covers 9 bases. The V and J ends lost 3 bases and 9 bases, in that order; junction bases with no gene match: 9. Germline CDR1 is LNHNV and CDR2 is YYDKDF (reference sequence). This CDR3 has 15 amino acids. The CDR3 reads CATSRAGTGFRPQHF. The DNA of the CDR3 is TGTGCCACCAGCAGGGCCGGGACAGGGTTCAGGCCCCAGCATTTT.

This clone was observed once. This rearrangement joins TRBV6-5 to TRBJ2-1, with a tentative D call TRBD1 (6 bases). Germline V gene data show CDR1 as MNHEY and CDR2 as SVGAGI. Deletions cut 6 bases from V and 7 bases from J, with 13 bases between. This CDR3 has 13 amino acids. For the CDR3, the DNA is TGTGCCAGCAGCAGGACAGAAAAAAATGAGCAGTTCTTC. Its protein is CASSRTEKNEQFF.

The V and J genes are TRBV6-5 and TRBJ1-1; 7 bases are a match to TRBD1. V dropped 5 bases and J dropped 4; count of bases not matched to a gene: 4. This CDR3 is built from 13 residues. Germline lookup yields CDR1 MNHEY and CDR2 SVGAGI. CDR3 in DNA: TGTGCCAGCAGTGAGACAGGGTCCACTGAAGCTTTCTTT. Translated, it gives CASSETGSTEAFF.

The CDR3 is CASSQGGTGLAEAFF. CDR3 nucleotide sequence: TGCGCCAGCAGCCAGGGAGGGACAGGCTTGGCTGAAGCTTTCTTT. V gene TRBV4-3 combines with J gene TRBJ1-1, with TRBD1 matching over 8 bases. Germline V gene data show CDR1 as LGHNA and CDR2 as YSLEER. J lost 6 bases, V lost 3 bases, and 9 bases had no gene match. CDR3 length equals 15 residues.

This clone was detected only once. This chain uses TRBV10-3 with TRBJ1-3; D uncertain. V lost 6 bases and J 0 bases, leaving 9 bases between the germline ends. From germline, CDR1 is ENHRY and CDR2 SYGVKD. The CDR3 has 14 residues. CDR3 sequence: CAIRSGDSGNTIYF. In nucleotides, the CDR3 is TGTGCCATCAGAAGCGGGGACTCTGGAAACACCATATATTTT.

The rearrangement links TRBV4-3 to TRBJ2-7; maybe TRBD1 (5 bases). Germline V lookup: CDR1 LGHNA, CDR2 YSLEER. The CDR3 has 15 residues. V lost 4 bases, J lost 1 base, and 14 bases lay in between. CDR3 in DNA: TGCGCCAGCAGCCCCGATGTGACAGCTTCCTACGAGCAGTACTTC. Protein: CASSPDVTASYEQYF.